Shown below are 18 T cell receptor beta chains from a single sample sequenced in a study of T-cell memory formation after mild COVID-19. Each CDR3 protein gets one entry after TCRdb re-called the 5' RACE reads with MiXCR. Of almost 550,000 distinct CDR3 sequences in the sample, 20% were seen once. The specimen was PBMCs or a T cell subset sorted from them (not recorded which). These receptors were taken from an adult woman who had mild COVID-19 (a few samples of this study predate the infection). Cell type and time point are not known.

This clonotype occurred a few times. Written as DNA, the CDR3 is TGTGCCACCAGTGATCCATCGCTAAGGAACTATGGCTACACCTTC. As protein: CATSDPSLRNYGYTF. The chain is built from TRBV24-1 and TRBJ1-2; D is unclear. Trimming took 3 bases from V and 2 from J, leaving 12 bases between them. The CDR3 sequence is 15 residues long. Germline CDR1 is KGHDR and CDR2 is SFDVKD.

The chain uses TRBV4-3 and TRBJ2-7; D is perhaps TRBD2 (5 bases). The CDR3 has 15 amino acids. V was shortened by 1 base and J by 1 base, with 11 bases between the two germline ends. Germline V CDR1 and CDR2: LGHNA, YSLEER. This CDR3 reads CASSQALALSYEQYF. Here the CDR3 DNA reads TGCGCCAGCAGCCAAGCTCTAGCTTTATCCTACGAGCAGTACTTC.

The J gene is TRBJ1-1, the V gene TRBV5-1; D uncertain. CDR1 is SGHRS, CDR2 YFSETQ, per germline. CDR3 length equals 14 residues. V shed 1 base and J shed 3 bases, with 10 bases lying between them. As DNA, the CDR3 is TGCGCCAGCAGCTTGCTCGTCCCCGACACTGAAGCTTTCTTT. Translating gives CASSLLVPDTEAFF. The complete variable domain, with remaining parts taken from reference TRBV5-1 and TRBJ1-1, reads KAGVTQTPRYLIKTRGQQVTLSCSPISGHRSVSWYQQTPGQGLQFLFEYFSETQRNKGNFPGRFSGRQFSNSRSEMNVSTLELGDSALYLCASSLLVPDTEAFFGQGTRLTVV.

This clonotype has more than one count but fewer than ten. The chain carries TRBV4-3 and TRBJ2-2; D may be TRBD1 (5 bases). This CDR3 region has 15 residues. Trimming shortened V by 1 base and J by 4 bases, and 10 bases separated the two germline ends. Germline V gene lookup returns CDR1 LGHNA and CDR2 YSLEER. The DNA for the CDR3 is TGCGCCAGCAGCCAAGCAGGGCTCAGCACCGGGGAGCTGTTTTTT. The encoded protein is CASSQAGLSTGELFF.

This clonotype was detected only a few times. The chain is built from TRBV27 and TRBJ2-3; 8 bases are shared with TRBD2. The V segment lost 3 bases and the J segment 1 base; nucleotides outside the gene matches: 6. The germline V gene encodes CDR1 MNHEY and CDR2 SMNVEV (reference sequence). The CDR3 contains 16 residues. The CDR3 coding sequence is TGTGCCAGCAGTTTGTTTAGCGGGACCCGCACAGATACGCAGTATTTT. Its translation: CASSLFSGTRTDTQYF.

DNA for the CDR3: TGTGCCAGCACCCAAAGTACTTTCTCCTACAATGAGCAGTTCTTC. This translates into CASTQSTFSYNEQFF. The rearrangement joins TRBV12-3 or TRBV12-4 to TRBJ2-1, with no clear D. The CDR3 length is 15 residues. Trimming stripped 7 bases from V and 0 bases from J, with 13 bases between.

The rearrangement uses TRBV7-2 and TRBJ1-2, with 10 positions matching TRBD1. V shed 4 bases and J 14 bases; nucleotides not matched to a gene: 7. CDR3 length: 12 amino acids. CDR1 is SGHTA and CDR2 is FQGNSA in the germline V gene. The CDR3 nucleotides read TGTGCCAGCAGCTCCAGACAGGGGGCGAGGACCTTC. Its translation is CASSSRQGARTF.

This clonotype showed up just a few times. This sequence joins TRBV29-1 and TRBJ2-7; 9 bases are shared with TRBD1. The CDR3 loop spans 14 amino acids. Trimming at V came to 4 bases and at J to 3 bases, leaving 7 bases not matched to a gene. Germline V gene sequence: CDR1 SQVTM, CDR2 ANQGSEA. CDR3 bases: TGCAGCGTTGTTCCGGGACAGGGAGTCTACGAGCAGTACTTC. This translates into CSVVPGQGVYEQYF.

The gene calls are TRBV29-1 and TRBJ1-4; no clear D gene. Germline lookup yields CDR1 SQVTM and CDR2 ANQGSEA. Trimming removed 3 bases at V and 4 bases at J, with 3 bases between. The CDR3 runs 11 residues. This chain's CDR3 is CSVDSNEKLFF. The CDR3 DNA follows: TGCAGCGTTGACAGTAATGAAAAACTGTTTTTT.

A few counts support this clonotype. The chain uses TRBV5-1 and TRBJ1-2, with D tentatively TRBD1 (5 bases). The CDR3 loop spans 13 amino acids. Germline CDR1 SGHRS, CDR2 YFSETQ. Trimming removed 2 bases at V and 5 bases at J, with 10 bases between. The CDR3 DNA follows: TGCGCCAGCAGCTTTGGGGGTCCATATGGCTACACCTTC. It encodes CASSFGGPYGYTF. Full variable domain (missing parts from reference TRBV5-1 and TRBJ1-2): KAGVTQTPRYLIKTRGQQVTLSCSPISGHRSVSWYQQTPGQGLQFLFEYFSETQRNKGNFPGRFSGRQFSNSRSEMNVSTLELGDSALYLCASSFGGPYGYTFGSGTRLTVV.

This rearrangement joins TRBV3-1 to TRBJ2-7; D gene uncertain. The CDR3 loop spans 14 amino acids. V lost 2 bases and J 2 bases, leaving 10 bases between the germline ends. Looked up from germline, CDR1 is LGHDT and CDR2 is YNNKEL (reference sequence). CDR3 loop: CASSQYSTTYEQYF. The CDR3 DNA follows: TGTGCCAGCAGCCAATATAGTACAACCTACGAGCAGTACTTC.

The chain couples TRBV5-1 to TRBJ2-3; 11 bases match TRBD1. The CDR3 has 19 residues. Losses at the gene ends were 0 bases for V and 4 bases for J; bases not matched to a gene: 13. Germline V gives CDR1 SGHRS, CDR2 YFSETQ. The CDR3: CASSLVPLLDRGLADTQYF. CDR3 bases: TGCGCCAGCAGCTTGGTGCCTCTCTTGGACAGGGGGCTGGCAGATACGCAGTATTTT. Full variable domain (missing parts from reference TRBV5-1 and TRBJ2-3): KAGVTQTPRYLIKTRGQQVTLSCSPISGHRSVSWYQQTPGQGLQFLFEYFSETQRNKGNFPGRFSGRQFSNSRSEMNVSTLELGDSALYLCASSLVPLLDRGLADTQYFGPGTRLTVL.

The chain combines TRBV2 with TRBJ1-2; D perhaps matches TRBD1 (5 bases). The ends were cut back, 6 bases at V and 7 bases at J, with 9 bases in the middle. Germline assignment: CDR1 SNHLY and CDR2 FYNNEI. The CDR3 totals 11 residues. The CDR3, as DNA: TGTGCCAGCAGCCGGGACGTTGGCTACACCTTC. Translation gives CASSRDVGYTF. Filled out from reference TRBV2 and TRBJ1-2, the complete variable domain reads EPEVTQTPSHQVTQMGQEVILRCVPISNHLYFYWYRQILGQKVEFLVSFYNNEISEKSEIFDDQFSVERPDGSNFTLKIRSTKLEDSAMYFCASSRDVGYTFGSGTRLTVV.

In its sample, this clonotype was seen a few times. The chain uses TRBV11-2 and TRBJ2-6; 10 bases are shared with TRBD1. The CDR3 sequence is 17 residues long. Germline CDR1 is SGHAT and CDR2 is FQNNGV. The trim removed 3 bases at V and 1 base at J, leaving 3 bases unmatched. This CDR3 reads CASSFRGQGSGANVLTF. The CDR3 coding sequence is TGTGCCAGCAGCTTCCGGGGACAGGGGTCTGGGGCCAACGTCCTGACTTTC.

This clonotype occurred a few times. The junction does not match germline at one end; this may be a read error. The chain carries TRBV9 and TRBJ2-7; TRBD1 agrees at 8 bases. The CDR3 sequence is 11 residues long. Per the germline V gene, CDR1 is SGDLS and CDR2 is YYNGEE. The CDR3 DNA follows: TGTGCCAGCAGCGGACAGGGGAAAGTTGACTTC. This translates into CASSGQGKVDF.

There are a few counts of this clonotype. The chain joins TRBV6-5 to TRBJ1-5; TRBD1 aligns across 11 bases. The junction had 6 bases not matched to a gene; V was cut back by 7 bases and J by 7 bases. Germline V gene data show CDR1 as MNHEY and CDR2 as SVGAGI. The CDR3 totals 14 residues. CDR3 nucleotides: TGTGCCAGCACCCGGACAGGGGGCGGGCAGCCCCAGCATTTT. It yields the protein CASTRTGGGQPQHF.

The chain carries TRBV12-3 or TRBV12-4 and TRBJ2-5; maybe TRBD2 (5 bases). Trimming stripped 3 bases from V and 1 base from J, with 9 bases between. The CDR3 is 14 amino acids. The CDR3 nucleotides are TGTGCCAGCAGTTTCTTAGCGCCCCAAGAGACCCAGTACTTC. Translating it yields CASSFLAPQETQYF.

The genes are TRBV7-8 and TRBJ2-1; 14 bases map to TRBD2. The V gene's germline CDR1 is SGHVS and CDR2 FQNEAQ. The CDR3 consists of 16 residues. V was pared by 5 bases and J by 5 bases, with 5 bases of the junction left unmatched. The CDR3 sequence: CASSLGLAGGDNEQFF. The CDR3 DNA sequence: TGTGCCAGCAGCCTCGGACTAGCGGGAGGCGACAATGAGCAGTTCTTC.